Below, one T cell receptor beta chain is given with its context. In the original processing: For nucleated cells, counts were estimated from reference gene primer amplification. Sequencing used immunoSEQ multiplex PCR; TCRdb keeps in-frame clones, though not all of them. V, J and clone size are those of that table, while D and trimming were read from the DNA. The sample has 45,000 to 70,000 clones; 81% are singletons. The entry originates in a study of blood T cell repertoires in COVID-19. Study in general: Samples taken during acute and convalescent COVID-19 were collected in the United States, Italy and Spain.

The CDR3 loop spans 22 amino acids. Germline CDR1 reads SGDLS; CDR2 reads YYNGEE. Trimming took 2 bases from V and 0 from J; bases not matched to a gene: 21. Sequencing input: peripheral blood. The receptor comes from a woman aged 80 or over with active or convalescent COVID-19. V and J are TRBV9 and TRBJ2-4; 9 bases fit TRBD2. The CDR3 DNA is TGTGCCAGCAGCGTTTTTTGCCTAGCGGGGCCCGCCGCCAAAATAGCCAAAAACATTCAGTACTTC. The encoded protein is CASSVFCLAGPAAKIAKNIQYF.